The T cell receptor (beta chain) described here comes from a study of blood T cell repertoires in COVID-19. Repertoires were generated with immunoSEQ multiplex PCR, while TCRdb's copy carries only in-frame clones and drops some. The sample contains just under 250,000 clones, roughly 90% of which appear only once. Allocation to cohorts depended on clinical history reported by the participants. This CDR3 contains 13 residues. The V gene lost 3 bases and the J gene lost 1 base, with 6 bases spanning the gap. Germline lookup yields CDR1 GTSNPN and CDR2 SVGIG (reference sequence). The TCR sequence derives from a woman in her twenties or thirties who had recovered from COVID-19. The sequencing sample was made of PBMCs or T cells enriched from blood (not recorded which). The chain uses TRBV30 and TRBJ2-2; no clear D. CDR3 protein: CAWRTGNTGELFF. CDR3 in DNA: TGTGCCTGGAGGACTGGGAACACCGGGGAGCTGTTTTTT.